This entry lists 25 T cell receptor beta chains sequenced from one sample in a study of technical replicates of blood from several donors. TCRdb's table, derived via immunoSEQ multiplex PCR, lists solely in-frame clones and lacks some. The data show about 66,000 clones, with under 98% seen just once and 0.2% to 0.3% held by the top ten. Sequencing was carried out using T cells isolated from PBMCs. Receptors originate from a human donor in good health.

The V and J genes are TRBV2 and TRBJ2-7, with 8 bases aligning to TRBD2. CDR3 size: 18 residues. V lost 4 bases to trimming and J lost 2 bases; unmatched junction nucleotides: 16. Per the germline V gene, CDR1 is SNHLY and CDR2 is FYNNEI. CDR3 sequence: CASSVGGLAGFNPYEQYF. DNA of the CDR3: TGTGCCAGCAGTGTAGGGGGTCTAGCGGGTTTTAATCCCTACGAGCAGTACTTC.

The chain couples TRBV27 to TRBJ2-1; TRBD2 matches at 10 bases. CDR3 size: 16 residues. V lost 3 bases to trimming and J lost 6 bases; unmatched junction nucleotides: 8. Germline V gives CDR1 MNHEY, CDR2 SMNVEV (reference sequence). CDR3 DNA sequence: TGTGCCAGCAGTTTGCTAGCGGGAGAATCAGGCAATGAGCAGTTCTTC. It yields the protein CASSLLAGESGNEQFF.

V and J are TRBV30 and TRBJ2-7, with D tentatively TRBD1 (6 bases). The CDR3 is 13 residues long. Germline V gives CDR1 GTSNPN, CDR2 SVGIG (reference sequence). V gave up 5 bases and J gave up 2 bases, with 13 bases separating them. CDR3 sequence: CAWSRGAAYEQYF. CDR3 nucleotides: TGTGCCTGGTCCAGGGGAGCCGCCTACGAGCAGTACTTC.

This chain connects TRBV13 to TRBJ2-3, with D possibly matching TRBD2 (6 bases). Per the germline V gene, CDR1 is PRHDT and CDR2 is FYEKMQ (reference sequence). The CDR3 is 13 amino acids. Trimming left V 2 bases short and J 6 bases short, with 9 bases between. CDR3 sequence (DNA): TGTGCCAGCAGCTTACGGGAGTCCGATACGCAGTATTTT. It specifies CASSLRESDTQYF.

The genes are TRBV7-9 and TRBJ2-2; no definite D call. The CDR3 length is 13 residues. Germline-derived CDR1 and CDR2 are SEHNR and FQNEAQ (reference sequence). Trimming took 3 bases from V and 5 from J, leaving 7 bases between them. CDR3 loop: CASSLVATGELFF. For the CDR3, the DNA is TGTGCCAGCAGCTTGGTAGCTACCGGGGAGCTGTTTTTT.

The V call is TRBV14, the J call TRBJ2-7; D unresolved. With 0 bases removed from V and 4 bases from J, the gap between germline ends came to 4 bases. Germline V gives CDR1 SGHDN, CDR2 FVKESK. CDR3 size: 12 residues. The DNA of the CDR3 is TGTGCCAGCAGCCAAGATACATACGAGCAGTACTTC. Translating gives CASSQDTYEQYF.

The V call is TRBV10-1, the J call TRBJ1-5, with unresolved D. CDR1 and CDR2 (germline): WNHNN, SYGVQD (reference sequence). V was clipped by 10 bases and J by 3 bases, with 4 bases between them. The CDR3 length is 10 residues. The CDR3 here is CATVNQPQHF. The CDR3 DNA is TGCGCCACCGTCAATCAGCCCCAGCATTTT.

The CDR3 here is CASGRLDSRYGYTF. CDR3 DNA: TGTGCCAGCGGCCGATTGGACAGCCGCTATGGCTACACCTTC. The rearrangement uses TRBV9 and TRBJ1-2, with D perhaps TRBD1 (6 bases). CDR1 and CDR2 (germline): SGDLS, YYNGEE. V lost 7 bases and J 4 bases, leaving 17 bases between the germline ends. This CDR3 is 14 amino acids long.

The chain recombines TRBV4-1 with TRBJ1-1, with D tentatively TRBD1 (5 bases). Germline-derived CDR1 and CDR2 are MGHRA and YSYEKL. This CDR3 region has 17 residues. The V end lost 0 bases, the J end lost 2 bases, and 16 bases lay between the germline ends. For the CDR3, the DNA is TGCGCCAGCAGCCAAGAGGTTCAAGGGGCCGGAAACACTGAAGCTTTCTTT. Amino acids: CASSQEVQGAGNTEAFF.

The chain couples TRBV4-1 to TRBJ2-7; TRBD2 agrees at 7 bases. This CDR3 comprises 15 residues. CDR1 and CDR2 (germline): MGHRA, YSYEKL. Trimming took 4 bases from V and 2 from J; bases not matched to a gene: 8. In DNA form, the CDR3 reads TGCGCCAGCAGCCCGTCTCTGAGCGGGACCTACGAGCAGTACTTC. It specifies CASSPSLSGTYEQYF.

The rearrangement joins TRBV4-2 to TRBJ1-4; no reliable D call. Germline loops: CDR1 LGHNA, CDR2 YNFKEQ. This CDR3 has 16 amino acids. V lost 0 bases and J lost 0, with 8 bases in between. CDR3: CASSQEAGATNEKLFF. In nucleotides, the CDR3 is TGTGCCAGCAGCCAAGAAGCGGGAGCAACTAATGAAAAACTGTTTTTT.

V gene TRBV10-3 combines with J gene TRBJ2-1; D not certain. Germline loops: CDR1 ENHRY, CDR2 SYGVKD. The CDR3 length is 12 residues. The ends were cut back, 3 bases at V and 9 bases at J, with 9 bases in the middle. Written as DNA, the CDR3 is TGTGCCATCAGTGAAATAGATACTGAGCAGTTCTTC. This codes for CAISEIDTEQFF.

This clone appeared once. V is TRBV7-9 and J is TRBJ2-5; TRBD2 agrees at 10 bases. The CDR3 runs 14 residues. Germline V gene sequence: CDR1 SEHNR, CDR2 FQNEAQ (reference sequence). With 4 bases clipped from V and 2 bases from J, the junction kept 1 base outside the gene matches. Here the CDR3 reads CASSWTSGQETQYF. CDR3 sequence (DNA): TGTGCCAGCAGCTGGACTAGCGGACAAGAGACCCAGTACTTC.

The J gene is TRBJ2-1, the V gene TRBV28; 7 bases are shared with TRBD1. V trimming: 2 bases; J trimming: 1 base; junction bases outside the gene matches: 11. Germline V gene data show CDR1 as MDHEN and CDR2 as SYDVKM. This CDR3 has 18 residues. CDR3 residues: CASSLTGVHQKSYNEQFF. The CDR3 nucleotides are TGTGCCAGCAGTTTAACAGGGGTGCATCAAAAGTCCTACAATGAGCAGTTCTTC.

The genes are TRBV5-1 and TRBJ1-1; 8 bases match TRBD1. The CDR3 is 17 residues long. Germline lookup yields CDR1 SGHRS and CDR2 YFSETQ. Trimming removed 1 base from V and 3 bases from J; junction bases left unmatched: 11. The CDR3, as DNA: TGCGCCAGCAGCTTGATGGGGGCAGGGGGACAGGACACTGAAGCTTTCTTT. Protein sequence: CASSLMGAGGQDTEAFF.

The chain has TRBV13 and TRBJ2-2; TRBD1 is a possible D gene (6 bases). V lost 6 bases to trimming and J lost 6 bases, with 14 bases between them. There are 14 residues in the CDR3. CDR1 and CDR2 (germline): PRHDT, FYEKMQ (reference sequence). The CDR3 DNA is TGTGCCAGCAGTTCAGAGCAGGGGCCCGGGGAGCTGTTTTTT. It encodes CASSSEQGPGELFF.

The chain carries TRBV28 and TRBJ2-4; the D gene is possibly TRBD1 (6 bases). This CDR3 has 15 residues. The germline CDR1 and CDR2 sequences are MDHEN and SYDVKM. Deletions cut 7 bases from V and 1 base from J, with 14 bases between. The CDR3 protein is CASTYRVVAKNIQYF. The CDR3 region has the DNA TGTGCCAGCACCTACAGGGTGGTGGCCAAAAACATTCAGTACTTC.

V and J are TRBV10-3 and TRBJ1-1, with D possibly matching TRBD1 (6 bases). Germline CDR1 ENHRY, CDR2 SYGVKD. The CDR3 runs to 15 residues. V lost 0 bases and J 2 bases, leaving 10 bases between the germline ends. CDR3 region: CAISESYRANTEAFF. The CDR3, as DNA: TGTGCCATCAGTGAGTCGTACAGGGCTAACACTGAAGCTTTCTTT.

V is TRBV7-2 and J is TRBJ2-1; tentatively, D is TRBD1 (6 bases). V was shortened by 5 bases and J by 7 bases, with 15 bases between the two germline ends. The germline gives CDR1 SGHTA, CDR2 FQGNSA. The CDR3 length is 14 residues. DNA for the CDR3: TGTGCCAGCAGCATTCCTTTCAGGGGTAATGAGCAGTTCTTC. Amino acid sequence: CASSIPFRGNEQFF.

The V gene is TRBV25-1, the J gene TRBJ2-2; tentative D call: TRBD2 (5 bases). V was trimmed by 1 base and J by 8 bases, leaving 11 bases between them. The V gene's germline CDR1 is MGHDK and CDR2 SYGVNS. This CDR3 is built from 14 residues. The CDR3 nucleotides are TGTGCCAGCAGTGAATCCGGACTTTTGGGGGAGCTGTTTTTT. The encoded protein is CASSESGLLGELFF.

This sequence joins TRBV9 and TRBJ2-3, with 9 positions matching TRBD1. Germline assignment: CDR1 SGDLS and CDR2 YYNGEE. Losses at the gene ends were 3 bases for V and 5 bases for J; bases not matched to a gene: 7. The length of the CDR3 is 15 residues. CDR3 sequence: CASSAQGAPGDTQYF. The CDR3 coding sequence is TGTGCCAGCAGCGCACAGGGGGCGCCTGGAGATACGCAGTATTTT. Drawing the rest from reference TRBV9 and TRBJ2-3, the complete variable domain is DSGVTQTPKHLITATGQRVTLRCSPRSGDLSVYWYQQSLDQGLQFLIQYYNGEERAKGNILERFSAQQFPDLHSELNLSSLELGDSALYFCASSAQGAPGDTQYFGPGTRLTVL.

This sequence joins TRBV29-1 and TRBJ2-3; 7 nucleotides match TRBD2. The junction had 10 bases not matched to a gene; V was cut back by 0 bases and J by 4 bases. Germline V gene lookup returns CDR1 SQVTM and CDR2 ANQGSEA. This CDR3 has 16 amino acids. CDR3 sequence (DNA): TGCAGCGTTGAAGATGGGCGCGGGAGCTCGGCAGATACGCAGTATTTT. Its protein product is CSVEDGRGSSADTQYF.

The CDR3 protein is CASSVGRGAQGGYTF. In DNA form, the CDR3 reads TGTGCCAGCAGCGTAGGCCGGGGGGCGCAAGGGGGCTACACCTTC. The chain joins TRBV9 to TRBJ1-2; D perhaps matches TRBD1 (6 bases). The V gene's germline CDR1 is SGDLS and CDR2 YYNGEE. The CDR3 has 15 residues. V was cut by 0 bases and J by 8 bases, with 17 bases left in between.

The DNA of the CDR3 is TGTGCCAGCAGCGGGGGGGGACAGGGATACGTGGAGACCCAGTACTTC. Translation: CASSGGGQGYVETQYF. This rearrangement joins TRBV28 to TRBJ2-5; the D gene is possibly TRBD1 (9 bases). With 6 bases removed from V and 5 bases from J, the gap between germline ends came to 22 bases. The germline V gene encodes CDR1 MDHEN and CDR2 SYDVKM. This CDR3 comprises 16 residues.

The chain links TRBV11-2 to TRBJ1-1, with no clear D. The CDR3 runs to 14 residues. Germline loops: CDR1 SGHAT, CDR2 FQNNGV. Trimming left V 7 bases short and J 1 base short, with 13 bases between. CDR3: CASTLLEGNTEAFF. The CDR3, as DNA: TGTGCCAGCACTCTTCTGGAGGGGAACACTGAAGCTTTCTTT.